This is a list of T cell receptor beta chains from one sample in a study of cytomegalovirus exposure and HLA in healthy donors. Sequencing was performed with immunoSEQ multiplex PCR; in TCRdb, only in-frame clones are kept and a portion is missing. The sample has some 170,000 clones; roughly 85% are singletons. What was sequenced was PBMCs. The receptor source for this set is a woman in her forties or fifties in good health and CMV-seronegative. CDR3s include the opening cysteine and the closing phenylalanine or tryptophan. The D gene is left open where the match is weak. Size tells how often a clone was seen (once, few, many) or the class of an expanded clone, and some rows leave it out.

CDR3nt: TGTGCCAGACGACGGCGGGAGATGACAGATACGCAGTATTTT
CDR3aa: CARRRREMTDTQYF
v_gene: TRBV27
abundance: few
j_gene: TRBJ2-3
d_gene: TRBD2

CDR3nt: TGTGCCAGCAGTTTATGGGCCAGGCAGACTGGAAACACCATATATTTT
CDR3aa: CASSLWARQTGNTIYF
v_gene: TRBV28
abundance: .
j_gene: TRBJ1-3
d_gene: .

CDR3nt: TGTGCCAGCAGTTATTACAGGGGATCTGGGGCCAACGTCCTGACTTTC
CDR3aa: CASSYYRGSGANVLTF
v_gene: TRBV28
abundance: .
j_gene: TRBJ2-6
d_gene: TRBD1

CDR3nt: TGTGCCAGCACCAGGGGAGGGGGTAGATCCTACGAGCAGTACTTC
CDR3aa: CASTRGGGRSYEQYF
v_gene: TRBV7-9
abundance: .
j_gene: TRBJ2-7
d_gene: .

CDR3nt: TGTGCCATCAGACAACAGGGCAACACTGAAGCTTTCTTT
CDR3aa: CAIRQQGNTEAFF
v_gene: TRBV28
abundance: .
j_gene: TRBJ1-1
d_gene: .

CDR3nt: TGTGCCAGCAGACAGGGGGTCGCCGGGGAGCTGTTTTTT
CDR3aa: CASRQGVAGELFF
v_gene: TRBV6-6
abundance: .
j_gene: TRBJ2-2
d_gene: TRBD1

CDR3nt: TGCGCCAACAGCCGGGACAGGGGATCTAATGAAAAACTGTTTTTT
CDR3aa: CANSRDRGSNEKLFF
v_gene: TRBV10-1
abundance: .
j_gene: TRBJ1-4
d_gene: TRBD1

CDR3nt: TGTGCCAGCAGCTTAGCAGGGGCCCTGAATCAGCCCCAGCATTTT
CDR3aa: CASSLAGALNQPQHF
v_gene: TRBV7-2
abundance: .
j_gene: TRBJ1-5
d_gene: .

CDR3nt: TGTGCCAGCAGCCCCCCAGCGGGGTGGGGTACTAGCACAGATACGCAGTATTTT
CDR3aa: CASSPPAGWGTSTDTQYF
v_gene: TRBV11-2
abundance: .
j_gene: TRBJ2-3
d_gene: TRBD2

CDR3nt: TGTGCCAGCAGCTTAGGGCGGGGATCCTACGAGCAGTACTTC
CDR3aa: CASSLGRGSYEQYF
v_gene: TRBV7-2
abundance: .
j_gene: TRBJ2-7
d_gene: .

CDR3nt: TGTGCCAGTAGCAACAGGGCAAGGGACAATGAGCAGTTCTTC
CDR3aa: CASSNRARDNEQFF
v_gene: TRBV19
abundance: few
j_gene: TRBJ2-1
d_gene: .

CDR3nt: TGTGCTAGCAGCTTAGGGGGGGGGACCCAGTACTTC
CDR3aa: CASSLGGGTQYF
v_gene: TRBV7-7
abundance: .
j_gene: TRBJ2-5
d_gene: .

CDR3nt: TGTGCCAGCAGCTCCTTCGGAGGGTCTGGAAACACCATATATTTT
CDR3aa: CASSSFGGSGNTIYF
v_gene: TRBV5-4
abundance: .
j_gene: TRBJ1-3
d_gene: .

CDR3nt: TGTGCCAGCAGCTTATTCGCTGAAGCTTTCTTT
CDR3aa: CASSLFAEAFF
v_gene: TRBV7-2
abundance: many
j_gene: TRBJ1-1
d_gene: .